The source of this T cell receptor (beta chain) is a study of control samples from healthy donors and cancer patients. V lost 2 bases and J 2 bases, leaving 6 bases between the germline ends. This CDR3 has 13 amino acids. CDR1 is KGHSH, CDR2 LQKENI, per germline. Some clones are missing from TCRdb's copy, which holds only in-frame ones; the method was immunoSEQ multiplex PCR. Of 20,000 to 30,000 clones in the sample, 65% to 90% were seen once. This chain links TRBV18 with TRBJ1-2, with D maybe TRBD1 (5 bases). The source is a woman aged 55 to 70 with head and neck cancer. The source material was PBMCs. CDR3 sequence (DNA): TGTGCCAGCTCACCAAACAGGAACTATGGCTACACCTTC. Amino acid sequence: CASSPNRNYGYTF.